Listed below are T cell receptor beta chains from one sample, sequenced in a study of blood T cell repertoires in COVID-19. This table comes from immunoSEQ multiplex PCR, and its TCRdb copy is limited to in-frame clones, with some not included. The sample lists 65,000 to 90,000 clones; nearly 85% were seen once. The sequencing input was peripheral blood. These receptors all come from a woman older than 75 with acute or convalescent COVID-19. Each CDR3 is given with its conserved first and last residue. Each record gives: CDR3 length, V gene, J gene, CDR3 protein.

length: 16; V: TRBV10-1; J: TRBJ2-7; CDR3: CASSLAGASGRYEQYF
length: 16; V: TRBV4-3; J: TRBJ2-1; CDR3: CASSPGWAGSSNEQFF
length: 15; V: TRBV24-1; J: TRBJ2-3; CDR3: CATSDLAGSTDTQYF
length: 12; V: TRBV29-1; J: TRBJ2-1; CDR3: CSVGLAANEQFF
length: 16; V: TRBV5-1; J: TRBJ2-6; CDR3: CASSGTGNSGANVLTF
length: 15; V: TRBV7-3; J: TRBJ2-1; CDR3: CASSLLGLANHEQFF
length: 14; V: TRBV5-1; J: TRBJ2-2; CDR3: CASSRQASTGELFF
length: 14; V: TRBV24-1; J: TRBJ2-3; CDR3: CATSDATGLDTQYF
length: 14; V: TRBV7-2; J: TRBJ2-5; CDR3: CASSLGRPGGTQYF
length: 12; V: TRBV28; J: TRBJ2-7; CDR3: CASSLQGYEQYF
length: 17; V: TRBV10-1; J: TRBJ2-1; CDR3: CASSESIAGDIYNEQFF
length: 12; V: TRBV19; J: TRBJ1-5; CDR3: CATHQRNQPQHF
length: 16; V: TRBV5-1; J: TRBJ2-7; CDR3: CASSFGTSGISYEQYF
length: 14; V: TRBV7-9; J: TRBJ2-7; CDR3: CASRRLAEPSEQYF
length: 16; V: TRBV6-5; J: TRBJ2-1; CDR3: CASSSGLAGGKDEQFF
length: 13; V: TRBV9; J: TRBJ2-5; CDR3: CASSVQGQETQYF
length: 14; V: TRBV6-6; J: TRBJ2-7; CDR3: CASSPGGAPYEQYF
length: 14; V: TRBV6-5; J: TRBJ2-7; CDR3: CASALAGGSYEQYF
length: 12; V: TRBV28; J: TRBJ2-7; CDR3: CASNYREGEQYF
length: 18; V: TRBV27; J: TRBJ2-7; CDR3: CASSLPFRPSSGRDEQYF
length: 15; V: TRBV5-8; J: TRBJ1-6; CDR3: CASSLGQGVVSPLHF
length: 14; V: TRBV2; J: TRBJ2-5; CDR3: CASSEYLAGETQYF
length: 17; V: TRBV11-2; J: TRBJ2-7; CDR3: CASSLAGLAGSFYEQYF
length: 15; V: TRBV11-2; J: TRBJ2-7; CDR3: CASSLDSGRSHEQYF
length: 16; V: TRBV7-8; J: TRBJ2-2; CDR3: CASSLHGQRNTGELFF
length: 15; V: TRBV7-9; J: TRBJ2-7; CDR3: CASSPGAAGSYEQYF
length: 14; V: TRBV6-6; J: TRBJ2-2; CDR3: CASSYGQGPGELFF
length: 16; V: TRBV7-8; J: TRBJ1-2; CDR3: CASSLGRALQLYGYTF
length: 13; V: TRBV2; J: TRBJ1-1; CDR3: CASRQGELTEAFF
length: 15; V: TRBV7-2; J: TRBJ2-2; CDR3: CASSSGQGNTGELFF
length: 13; V: TRBV2; J: TRBJ2-7; CDR3: CASTRDSSYEQYF
length: 14; V: TRBV27; J: TRBJ2-5; CDR3: CASSFLAGGETQYF
length: 15; V: TRBV29-1; J: TRBJ1-4; CDR3: CSVGGPDTTNEKLFF
length: 16; V: TRBV5-1; J: TRBJ1-6; CDR3: CASRPRDSRYNSPLHF
length: 15; V: TRBV7-2; J: TRBJ2-5; CDR3: CASSSSWDRQETQYF
length: 11; V: TRBV25-1; J: TRBJ2-3; CDR3: CASRRGDTQYF
length: 17; V: TRBV7-2; J: TRBJ2-1; CDR3: CASSSGQGRQGWNEQFF
length: 18; V: TRBV19; J: TRBJ2-7; CDR3: CASSIDQGGTPSSYEQYF
length: 16; V: TRBV6-2/TRBV6-3; J: TRBJ2-1; CDR3: CASSYSTWELVNEQFF